Listed below are T cell receptor beta chains from one sample, sequenced in a study of blood T cells in healthy people across ages. TCRdb ran MiXCR on the 5' RACE reads and lists one entry per CDR3 protein. The profile shows 710,000 or so distinct CDR3 sequences, about a fifth of them singletons. The sample comprised blood. The source is a man aged 65 to 79 in good health. Each CDR3 is given with its conserved first and last residue. Each record gives: D gene, V gene, J gene, clone size, CDR3 protein, CDR3 DNA. The D gene is left open where the match is weak. Clone size is shown for a subset of rows, as once, few, many or a class of expanded clone.

NA,TRBV28,TRBJ1-5,few,CASSLSRGLGDFSQPQHF,TGTGCCAGCAGTTTATCCAGGGGACTTGGAGATTTCAGTCAGCCCCAGCATTTT
TRBD1,TRBV28,TRBJ1-2,NA,CASSLDRADGYTF,TGTGCCAGCAGCCTGGACAGGGCCGATGGCTACACCTTC
NA,TRBV12-3/TRBV12-4,TRBJ1-4,NA,CASSPQLGRVTNEKLFF,TGTGCCAGCAGTCCCCAATTAGGGCGGGTAACTAATGAAAAACTGTTTTTT
NA,TRBV7-2,TRBJ1-3,NA,CASSSNTISGNTIYF,TGTGCCAGCAGCTCCAATACAATCTCTGGAAACACCATATATTTT
NA,TRBV6-5,TRBJ2-3,few,CASSYTSGSLLTDTQYF,TGTGCCAGCAGTTACACGAGCGGGTCCTTACTCACAGATACGCAGTATTTT
TRBD1,TRBV6-1,TRBJ2-5,few,CASTGTGGRLETQYF,TGTGCCAGCACGGGTACAGGGGGCCGGTTAGAGACCCAGTACTTC
TRBD1,TRBV5-1,TRBJ2-4,few,CASSSTQGGGIQYF,TGCGCCAGCAGCTCCACACAGGGGGGAGGCATTCAGTACTTC
NA,TRBV19,TRBJ1-2,few,CASSMSGQLYADGYTF,TGTGCCAGTAGTATGTCGGGACAACTTTACGCGGATGGCTACACCTTC
TRBD2,TRBV7-4,TRBJ2-5,few,CASSFPRAGGGQETQYF,TGTGCCAGCAGCTTCCCCCGTGCGGGGGGTGGTCAAGAGACCCAGTACTTC
NA,TRBV6-5,TRBJ2-7,NA,CAGSSARPGVGEQYF,TGTGCCGGCAGTTCGGCGAGACCGGGGGTTGGGGAGCAGTACTTC
NA,TRBV7-9,TRBJ2-5,few,CASSFELPQYF,TGTGCCAGCAGCTTTGAATTGCCCCAGTACTTC
NA,TRBV20-1,TRBJ1-2,few,CSARDPTSTTNYGYTF,TGCAGTGCTAGAGATCCGACCTCAACAACTAACTATGGCTACACCTTC
TRBD2,TRBV29-1,TRBJ2-1,NA,CSVEASGYNEQFF,TGCAGCGTTGAGGCTAGCGGATACAATGAGCAGTTCTTC
TRBD2,TRBV15,TRBJ2-3,few,CATSRDYGGSLLTDTQYF,TGTGCCACCAGCAGAGATTATGGCGGGAGCCTATTAACGGATACGCAGTATTTT
NA,TRBV28,TRBJ2-3,NA,CASTTSASGTDTQYF,TGTGCCAGCACCACTAGTGCGTCAGGCACAGATACGCAGTATTTT
TRBD2,TRBV20-1,TRBJ2-5,few,CSARGETSGTQETQYF,TGCAGTGCTAGGGGGGAGACTAGCGGGACCCAAGAGACCCAGTACTTC
TRBD1,TRBV12-3/TRBV12-4,TRBJ1-3,NA,CASTITGGGNTIYF,TGTGCCAGCACTATCACAGGGGGAGGAAACACCATATATTTT
NA,TRBV7-9,TRBJ2-1,few,CASSFMTANEQFF,TGTGCCAGCAGCTTCATGACAGCCAATGAGCAGTTCTTC
TRBD1,TRBV11-2,TRBJ1-1,NA,CASSGWTGGWGRNTEAFF,TGTGCCAGCAGCGGTTGGACAGGGGGCTGGGGCAGGAACACTGAAGCTTTCTTT
NA,TRBV29-1,TRBJ2-6,NA,CSVAPDGGANVLTF,TGCAGCGTTGCCCCCGACGGCGGGGCCAACGTCCTGACTTTC
TRBD1,TRBV5-1,TRBJ1-2,NA,CASSLRDSQSNYGYTF,TGCGCCAGCAGCTTGCGGGACAGCCAATCAAACTATGGCTACACCTTC
NA,TRBV20-1,TRBJ2-5,NA,CSAGRTGETQYF,TGCAGTGCTGGACGGACCGGAGAGACCCAGTACTTC
TRBD2,TRBV20-1,TRBJ2-5,few,CSAGPGLAAQETQYF,TGCAGTGCGGGCCCGGGACTAGCGGCCCAAGAGACCCAGTACTTC
TRBD1,TRBV5-6,TRBJ2-2,NA,CASSFLQGANTGELLF,TGTGCCAGCAGCTTTCTGCAGGGGGCGAACACCGGGGAGCTGCTTTTT
NA,TRBV27,TRBJ1-1,NA,CASSSPHDSTSPAGEAFF,TGTGCCAGCAGTTCGCCCCACGACAGTACCTCCCCGGCTGGTGAAGCTTTCTTT
NA,TRBV7-2,TRBJ1-2,NA,CASSLGSGAYGYTF,TGTGCCAGCAGCTTAGGGTCAGGGGCTTATGGCTACACCTTC
NA,TRBV7-9,TRBJ2-5,few,CASNPPKIAEETQYF,TGTGCCAGCAACCCTCCGAAAATAGCGGAAGAGACCCAGTACTTC
TRBD2,TRBV20-1,TRBJ2-3,NA,CSARDPLSTSGRPDTQYF,TGCAGTGCTAGAGATCCGTTATCGACTAGCGGGAGGCCAGATACGCAGTATTTT
NA,TRBV18,TRBJ1-1,few,CASSLGQGLGNTEAFF,TGTGCCAGCTCACTGGGGCAGGGGTTAGGGAACACTGAAGCTTTCTTT
TRBD1,TRBV6-6,TRBJ1-1,NA,CASSLQGEHTEAFF,TGTGCCAGCAGTCTACAGGGGGAGCACACTGAAGCTTTCTTT
TRBD2,TRBV10-1,TRBJ2-2,few,CASSDRGLAYTGELFF,TGCGCCAGCAGTGATCGTGGACTAGCGTACACCGGGGAGCTGTTTTTT
NA,TRBV6-1,TRBJ1-6,few,CASSEEHSPLHF,TGTGCCAGCAGTGAAGAACATTCACCCCTCCACTTT
TRBD1,TRBV10-3,TRBJ2-1,NA,CAISEPGQGRKNEQFF,TGTGCCATCAGCGAGCCAGGACAGGGGCGTAAGAATGAGCAGTTCTTC
TRBD1,TRBV6-6,TRBJ2-4,few,CASSLGTGYNIQYF,TGTGCCAGCAGTCTGGGGACAGGGTATAACATTCAGTACTTC
NA,TRBV4-2,TRBJ2-5,NA,CASSQQTRETQYF,TGTGCCAGCAGCCAACAGACGAGGGAGACCCAGTACTTC
NA,TRBV6-2/TRBV6-3,TRBJ2-1,NA,CASSYSNPGRGSYNEQFF,TGTGCCAGCAGTTACTCGAACCCGGGACGGGGTTCCTACAATGAGCAGTTCTTC
TRBD1,TRBV11-3,TRBJ2-5,few,CASSPRTGTEETQYF,TGTGCCAGCAGCCCTCGGACAGGGACGGAGGAGACCCAGTACTTC
TRBD2,TRBV20-1,TRBJ2-3,NA,CSALPGTSGIGTDTQYF,TGCAGTGCTCTTCCAGGGACTAGCGGGATAGGGACAGATACGCAGTATTTT
NA,TRBV11-2,TRBJ2-5,NA,CASSPQFEGTQYF,TGTGCCAGCAGCCCGCAGTTTGAGGGGACCCAGTACTTC
NA,TRBV30,TRBJ2-1,NA,CAWELSRTSSYNEQFF,TGTGCCTGGGAACTTTCGCGGACGAGCTCCTACAATGAGCAGTTCTTC
NA,TRBV7-8,TRBJ2-1,few,CASGNPNNEQFF,TGTGCCAGCGGTAATCCGAACAATGAGCAGTTCTTC
NA,TRBV28,TRBJ2-4,NA,CASSLLAPKNIQYF,TGTGCCAGCAGTTTACTAGCCCCAAAAAACATTCAGTACTTC
TRBD2,TRBV19,TRBJ2-1,NA,CASNVQRGNEQFF,TGTGCCAGTAACGTTCAGCGGGGCAATGAGCAGTTCTTC
NA,TRBV6-2/TRBV6-3,TRBJ2-5,few,CASRDHHSETQYF,TGTGCCAGCAGGGACCACCACTCTGAGACCCAGTACTTC
TRBD1,TRBV3-1,TRBJ2-7,once,CASSSRQGKYF,TGTGCCAGCAGCTCCAGACAGGGGAAGTACTTC
NA,TRBV7-2,TRBJ2-3,few,CASSLELFSDTDTQYF,TGTGCCAGCAGCTTAGAGCTTTTTAGCGACACAGATACGCAGTATTTT
NA,TRBV4-1,TRBJ2-3,few,CASSQEKGADTQYF,TGCGCCAGCAGCCAAGAGAAGGGGGCAGATACGCAGTATTTT
TRBD1,TRBV6-2/TRBV6-3,TRBJ2-5,few,CASSPPRDRDKWQYF,TGTGCCAGCAGTCCACCTCGTGACAGGGACAAGTGGCAGTACTTC
NA,TRBV11-2,TRBJ1-3,NA,CASSVVKGSGNTIYF,TGTGCCAGCAGCGTTGTAAAGGGATCTGGAAACACCATATATTTT
NA,TRBV11-2,TRBJ2-1,many,CASRGGNNEQFF,TGTGCCAGCAGGGGGGGAAACAATGAGCAGTTCTTC
NA,TRBV12-5,TRBJ2-1,NA,CASGSRPGLFRSSYNEQFF,TGTGCTAGTGGTTCTCGCCCTGGACTGTTCCGTAGCTCCTACAATGAGCAGTTCTTC
NA,TRBV5-1,TRBJ1-2,NA,CASSLTVEYGYTF,TGCGCCAGCAGCTTGACAGTCGAGTATGGCTACACCTTC
NA,TRBV7-9,TRBJ1-1,few,CASSHGQIETFF,TGTGCCAGCAGCCACGGACAGATTGAAACTTTCTTT
TRBD2,TRBV7-9,TRBJ2-1,NA,CASSPRSGTSGANEQFF,TGTGCCAGCAGCCCTCGTTCCGGGACTAGCGGGGCCAATGAGCAGTTCTTC
NA,TRBV7-9,TRBJ1-3,NA,CASSLWETLPGNTIYF,TGTGCCAGCAGCTTATGGGAGACCCTGCCGGGAAACACCATATATTTT